The clone carrying this T cell receptor (beta chain) showed up just a few times. This sample is drawn from a study of blood T cell repertoires in COVID-19. Study background: PBMCs, B-cell-depleted T cells, or T cells were the source of the cDNA or gDNA that made up the material.

Measured with immunoSEQ multiplex PCR; TCRdb has only the in-frame clones, and not every one. The repertoire includes about 34,000 clones, roughly 80% of them detected once, and just over 3% sits in the top ten. The CDR3 totals 15 residues. J lost 2 bases, V lost 4 bases, and 5 bases had no gene match. Germline CDR1 ENHRY, CDR2 SYGVKD. The rearrangement links TRBV10-3 to TRBJ2-1; 7 nucleotides agree with TRBD2. The specimen sequenced was peripheral blood. The sequence was collected from a man between 65 and 80 years old with COVID-19, enrolled during active disease. Here the CDR3 DNA reads TGTGCCATCAGTGGGGCGGGAGCCACCTACAATGAGCAGTTCTTC. Translation gives CAISGAGATYNEQFF.